Shown below are 16 T cell receptor beta chains from a single sample sequenced in a study of T cells and Merkel cell carcinoma outcomes. Profiling relied on immunoSEQ multiplex PCR, and the TCRdb table lists in-frame clones only, not all of them. The data show about 6,000 clones, about 72% seen once. Specimen: tumor tissue from Merkel cell carcinoma. The source of these receptors is a human donor with Merkel cell carcinoma.

The chain employs TRBV5-1 and TRBJ2-7, with D maybe TRBD1 (5 bases). V was pared by 0 bases and J by 3 bases, with 10 bases between. Germline lookup yields CDR1 SGHRS and CDR2 YFSETQ. The CDR3 is made up of 14 amino acids. CDR3 in DNA: TGCGCCAGCAGCTTGGTACGGCAGGGCTACGAGCAGTACTTC. Translating it yields CASSLVRQGYEQYF.

The chain employs TRBV2 and TRBJ2-3; TRBD2 matches 13 bases. The germline V gene encodes CDR1 SNHLY and CDR2 FYNNEI. The CDR3 covers 15 residues. V shed 4 bases, J shed 14 bases, and the junction held 12 bases outside the gene matches. The CDR3 loop is CASSVLAGGGHPWYF. The DNA for the CDR3 is TGTGCCAGCAGTGTACTAGCGGGAGGGGGCCACCCTTGGTATTTT.

With respect to this clone: This sample also contains other DNA sequences that code for the same CDR3. The V gene is TRBV25-1, the J gene TRBJ2-7, with 7 bases matching TRBD1. From germline, CDR1 is MGHDK and CDR2 SYGVNS. J lost 0 bases, V lost 3 bases, and 14 bases had no gene match. The CDR3 extends over 18 amino acids. CDR3 DNA sequence: TGTGCCAGCAGTGATCCGCTGGGTTGCAGGGACAGCTCCTACGAGCAGTACTTC. It is translated as CASSDPLGCRDSSYEQYF.

V usage is TRBV7-2 and J usage is TRBJ1-4, with a tentative D call TRBD1 (6 bases). V lost 2 bases, J lost 7 bases, and 14 bases lay in between. CDR1 is SGHTA and CDR2 is FQGNSA in the germline V gene. The CDR3 covers 15 residues. The CDR3 here is CASSLRGGNVEKLFF. Written as DNA, the CDR3 is TGTGCCAGCAGCTTACGGGGGGGCAATGTTGAAAAACTGTTTTTT.

The genes are TRBV20-1 and TRBJ1-4; D not certain. The germline gives CDR1 DFQATT, CDR2 SNEGSKA (reference sequence). The CDR3 has 11 residues. CDR3 nucleotides: TGCCTGGCCCCAACTAATGAAAAACTGTTTTTT. This translates into CLAPTNEKLFF.

The gene calls are TRBV27 and TRBJ2-1, with 7 bases fitting TRBD2. In germline, CDR1 is MNHEY, CDR2 SMNVEV (reference sequence). The J segment lost 6 bases and the V segment lost 7 bases, leaving 3 bases of the junction unmatched. The CDR3 extends over 12 amino acids. CDR3: CASTGEGNEQFF. The CDR3 DNA reads TGTGCCAGCACTGGGGAGGGCAATGAGCAGTTCTTC.

This sequence joins TRBV6-5 and TRBJ1-1, with 9 bases lining up with TRBD1. The CDR3 runs to 14 residues. Germline loops: CDR1 MNHEY, CDR2 SVGAGI. The V and J ends lost 0 bases and 5 bases, in that order; junction bases with no gene match: 1. The CDR3 DNA is TGTGCCAGCAGTTACTCCGGACAGGGGACTGAAGCTTTCTTT. Translating it yields CASSYSGQGTEAFF.

J is TRBJ1-3 and V is TRBV5-5, with a weak D call TRBD1 (5 bases). Germline V gene lookup returns CDR1 SGHKS and CDR2 YYEKEE (reference sequence). CDR3 length equals 16 residues. Between the trimmed V and J ends, which lost 1 base and 4 bases, there was a span of 15 bases. This CDR3 is CASSLLGQTGGNTIYF. The CDR3 nucleotides read TGTGCCAGCAGCTTGTTAGGACAAACGGGAGGAAACACCATATATTTT.

The V call is TRBV10-3, the J call TRBJ1-2; TRBD1 agrees at 8 bases. Germline V lookup: CDR1 ENHRY, CDR2 SYGVKD. V lost 6 bases to trimming and J lost 7 bases; unmatched junction nucleotides: 7. The CDR3 contains 13 residues. The CDR3 loop is CAIRDGQGPGYTF. The CDR3 coding sequence is TGTGCCATCAGAGATGGACAGGGACCTGGCTACACCTTC.

The chain joins TRBV23-1 to TRBJ2-7; D assignment may be TRBD1 or TRBD2 (5 bases each). TRBV23-1 is classed as an ORF, of uncertain function. The CDR3 extends over 16 amino acids. With 2 bases removed from V and 4 bases from J, the gap between germline ends came to 18 bases. The CDR3 nucleotides are TGCGCCAGCAGTCAAGGGACCAAACTTTCGATTTACGAGCAGTACTTC. Its translation is CASSQGTKLSIYEQYF.

The chain has TRBV6-1 and TRBJ1-1; weak D call: TRBD1 (6 bases). The V end was cut by 10 bases, the J end by 4 bases, with 22 bases between. The germline gives CDR1 MNHNS, CDR2 SASEGT. This CDR3 has 15 residues. CDR3 DNA sequence: TGTGCCACCCACTCAAGATACAGGGACGGCACTGAAGCTTTCTTT. As protein: CATHSRYRDGTEAFF.

The chain carries TRBV5-1 and TRBJ2-7; D possibly uses TRBD1 or TRBD2 (5 bases each). This CDR3 region has 14 residues. V lost 2 bases and J 2 bases, leaving 11 bases between the germline ends. Germline CDR1 reads SGHRS; CDR2 reads YFSETQ. CDR3 loop: CASSFGDGTYEQYF. CDR3 bases: TGCGCCAGCAGCTTCGGGGACGGAACCTACGAGCAGTACTTC. The full variable domain, in which reference TRBV5-1 and TRBJ2-7 provide the parts outside the CDR3, is KAGVTQTPRYLIKTRGQQVTLSCSPISGHRSVSWYQQTPGQGLQFLFEYFSETQRNKGNFPGRFSGRQFSNSRSEMNVSTLELGDSALYLCASSFGDGTYEQYFGPGTRLTVT.

The chain recombines TRBV5-4 with TRBJ2-1, with 12 bases matching TRBD1. Trimming removed 4 bases from V and 5 bases from J; junction bases left unmatched: 4. Germline V gives CDR1 SGHNT, CDR2 YYREEE (reference sequence). The CDR3 sequence is 15 residues long. CDR3 region: CASSRDRGLHNEQFF. DNA of the CDR3: TGTGCCAGCAGCCGGGACAGGGGGCTGCACAATGAGCAGTTCTTC.

The chain links TRBV28 to TRBJ2-5; D is uncertain. The CDR3 has 14 residues. Germline CDR1 MDHEN, CDR2 SYDVKM. The V end was cut by 6 bases, the J end by 3 bases, with 14 bases between. The CDR3 protein is CASSPLGPKETQYF. CDR3 sequence (DNA): TGTGCCAGCAGCCCCCTGGGCCCAAAAGAGACCCAGTACTTC.

This chain joins TRBV19 and TRBJ2-5; D call uncertain. The V gene's germline CDR1 is LNHDA and CDR2 SQIVND (reference sequence). V shed 1 base and J shed 5 bases, with 5 bases lying between them. The CDR3 covers 12 residues. CDR3 DNA: TGTGCCAGTAGTATAGGAGACGAGACCCAGTACTTC. This codes for CASSIGDETQYF.

The J gene is TRBJ2-7, the V gene TRBV5-1; TRBD2 matches 7 bases. The V and J ends lost 0 bases and 6 bases, in that order; junction bases with no gene match: 12. Germline lookup yields CDR1 SGHRS and CDR2 YFSETQ. The CDR3 contains 16 residues. The CDR3 here is CASSLDPKWEGSEQYF. The CDR3 DNA sequence: TGCGCCAGCAGCTTGGACCCTAAGTGGGAGGGTAGCGAGCAGTACTTC.